This T cell receptor beta chain was recorded in a study of CD8 T cells in Susac syndrome. Trimming took 4 bases from V and 2 from J, leaving 3 bases between them. The CDR3 runs to 11 residues. CDR1 is KGHSH, CDR2 LQKENI, per germline. Roughly 0.45 to 1 ug RNA was reverse transcribed with random hexamers. TCRdb processed the immunoSEQ multiplex PCR reads anew with MiXCR; each CDR3 protein has one entry. The sample has some 190,000 distinct CDR3 sequences, about 94% seen once; the top ten hold roughly 0.14%. Sequenced sample: CD4+ T cells from PBMCs. This rearrangement joins TRBV18 to TRBJ2-7; D call uncertain. This receptor was obtained from a human donor with Susac syndrome. CDR3 residues: CASSHTYEQYF. DNA for the CDR3: TGTGCCAGCTCACACACCTACGAGCAGTACTTC.